These T cell receptor beta chains were read from a single sample in a study of T cell responses to AZD1222 COVID-19 vaccine. Libraries were prepared by immunoSEQ multiplex PCR; TCRdb keeps only in-frame clonotypes and omits some of them. The table lists 110,000 or so clones, about 91% of them singletons. This specimen consisted of peripheral blood, obtained 28 days after the second AZD1222 dose. The receptors come from an adult who received the AZD1222 COVID-19 vaccine. Both conserved end residues are part of each CDR3. A D gene is named only where the DNA matches it firmly. Clone size, where shown, is once, few, many, or a class for clones that have expanded.

TRBV30,few,TRBJ2-7,-,TGTGCCTGGGGCAGCTCCTACGAGCAGTACTTC,CAWGSSYEQYF
TRBV7-9,-,TRBJ1-1,TRBD1,TGTGCCAGCAGCTTAGGGACAGGAAGGACTGAAGCTTTCTTT,CASSLGTGRTEAFF
TRBV18,few,TRBJ2-2,TRBD2,TGTGCCAGCTCACTCCGGACTAGCGGGGCGACCGGGGAGCTGTTTTTT,CASSLRTSGATGELFF
TRBV14,-,TRBJ1-3,-,TGTGCCAGCAGACAAACAGGGAGCTCTGGAAACACCATATATTTT,CASRQTGSSGNTIYF
TRBV5-4,-,TRBJ2-3,-,TGTGCCAGCAGCTTGGATGGTGATACGCAGTATTTT,CASSLDGDTQYF
TRBV5-1,-,TRBJ2-7,TRBD1,TGCGCCAGCAGCCCCGACAGGGATCTCTACGAGCAGTACTTC,CASSPDRDLYEQYF
TRBV21-1,-,TRBJ1-4,-,TGTGCCAGCAGCAAAGAGGGGGACAGGGGTAAAACTAATGAAAAACTGTTTTTT,CASSKEGDRGKTNEKLFF
TRBV7-2,-,TRBJ2-1,TRBD2,TGTGCCAGCAGCCCCCCCTCTCTAGCGGGAACCTACAATGAGCAGTTCTTC,CASSPPSLAGTYNEQFF
TRBV19,-,TRBJ2-5,TRBD2,TGTGCCAGTAGTACCTCGGTCAGCGGGAGGGCCCGGACCCAGTACTTC,CASSTSVSGRARTQYF
TRBV28,-,TRBJ2-2,-,TGTGCCAGCAGCCAGGGGGGGGCGGCCGGGGAGCTGTTTTTT,CASSQGGAAGELFF
TRBV3-1/TRBV3-2,once,TRBJ1-3,-,TGTGCCAGCAGCCCCCTCCAGGGCCCCTCTGGAAACACCATATATTTT,CASSPLQGPSGNTIYF
TRBV3-1/TRBV3-2,-,TRBJ2-2,TRBD2,TGTGCCAGCAGCCAGACTAGCCCCGGGGAGCTGTTTTTT,CASSQTSPGELFF
TRBV28,-,TRBJ2-1,TRBD2,TGTGCCAGCAGTGCAAGCGGGAGCTCCTACAATGAGCAGTTCTTC,CASSASGSSYNEQFF
TRBV6-1,-,TRBJ1-2,-,TGTGCCAGCAGTGAAGTGGAAGGTCGTGGGGTCTATGGCTACACCTTC,CASSEVEGRGVYGYTF
TRBV5-1,-,TRBJ2-3,TRBD2,TGCGCCAGCAGCTTGGGGGGACTAGCGGGAGGAGGCACAGATACGCAGTATTTT,CASSLGGLAGGGTDTQYF
TRBV19,-,TRBJ1-1,-,TGTGCCAGTAGGGAGTTGCAGAACACTGAAGCTTTCTTT,CASRELQNTEAFF
TRBV28,once,TRBJ1-3,TRBD1,TGTGCCAGCAGCCGGGGGACAGATCCTGGAAACACCATATATTTT,CASSRGTDPGNTIYF
TRBV27,once,TRBJ2-3,-,TGTGCCAGCACCGCCCTAGGGGTGGATACGCAGTATTTT,CASTALGVDTQYF
TRBV7-9,-,TRBJ2-7,TRBD1,TGTGCCAGCAGCATCCCGGGACAGGGCTACGAGCAGTACTTC,CASSIPGQGYEQYF
TRBV19,-,TRBJ2-6,-,TGTGCCAGTAGTACAAACCGGGACGGGGCCAACGTCCTGACTTTC,CASSTNRDGANVLTF
TRBV10-3,-,TRBJ2-7,TRBD1,TGTGCCACATCAGAACAGGGGGCCCACGAGCAGTACTTC,CATSEQGAHEQYF
TRBV5-6,-,TRBJ2-5,-,TGTGCCAGCAGGGCGGTCGACCAAGAGACCCAGTACTTC,CASRAVDQETQYF
TRBV19,-,TRBJ1-1,-,TGTGCCAGTTCCCGCGGGGGTTTGAACACTGAAGCTTTCTTT,CASSRGGLNTEAFF
TRBV4-3,-,TRBJ2-1,TRBD2,TGCGCCAGCAGCCAAGATACTAGCGCCTCCTACAATGAGCAGTTCTTC,CASSQDTSASYNEQFF
TRBV7-2,few,TRBJ2-7,-,TGTGCCAGCAGCCCCAGCTACGAGCAGTACTTC,CASSPSYEQYF
TRBV24-1,once,TRBJ2-7,TRBD1,TGTGCCACCAGTGACCCCGGGACAGGGGACTACGAGCAGTACTTC,CATSDPGTGDYEQYF
TRBV5-1,-,TRBJ2-3,-,TGCGCCAGCAGCTTTGGAGGGCCGCAAGATACGCAGTATTTT,CASSFGGPQDTQYF
TRBV2,-,TRBJ1-2,-,TGTGCCAGCAGTGAAGCGAGGGCAGAATATGGCTACACCTTC,CASSEARAEYGYTF
TRBV3-1/TRBV3-2,-,TRBJ2-5,TRBD1,TGTGCCAGCAGCCGCGTGACAGGGCGGGCAGAGACCCAGTACTTC,CASSRVTGRAETQYF
TRBV5-1,-,TRBJ1-4,TRBD1,TGCGCCAGCTGCTCCGGGACAGAAGAGGAAAAACTGTTTTTT,CASCSGTEEEKLFF
TRBV2,once,TRBJ1-5,-,TGTGCCAGCAGTTCCCCGGACGTAATACAGCCGTCTCAGCATTTT,CASSSPDVIQPSQHF
TRBV7-9,-,TRBJ1-2,-,TGTGCCAGCAGCTTAGAACTCAAGGGGGGCTACACCTTC,CASSLELKGGYTF
TRBV2,-,TRBJ2-5,-,TGTGCCAGCGCCTCACAAGAGACCCAGTACTTC,CASASQETQYF